A single sample is the source of the 31 T cell receptor beta chains below, sequenced in a study of blood T cell repertoires in COVID-19. The data were produced by immunoSEQ multiplex PCR, yet TCRdb's version contains in-frame clones alone and is incomplete. The repertoire holds nearly 300,000 clones, with 88% as singletons. What was sequenced was peripheral blood. The receptors shown here come from a woman aged 30 to 39 who had recovered from COVID-19.

This clone was seen just once. The chain couples TRBV4-3 to TRBJ1-4; D remains ambiguous. There are 19 residues in the CDR3. Germline CDR1 and CDR2: LGHNA and YSLEER. The germline V and J ends were trimmed by 0 bases and 0 bases, with 17 bases remaining between them. CDR3 loop: CASSQENGRIGATNEKLFF. CDR3 sequence (DNA): TGCGCCAGCAGCCAAGAGAACGGACGGATCGGGGCAACTAATGAAAAACTGTTTTTT.

The CDR3 bases are TGTGCCAGCAGCTTCGGACCGGGAAGCTCCTACGAGCAGTACTTC. This translates into CASSFGPGSSYEQYF. The rearrangement uses TRBV9 and TRBJ2-7; TRBD2 might be the D (5 bases). Germline V gene lookup returns CDR1 SGDLS and CDR2 YYNGEE. This CDR3 region has 15 residues. Deletions cut 4 bases from V and 0 bases from J, with 14 bases between. The variable domain in full, with the rest retrieved from reference TRBV9 and TRBJ2-7, is DSGVTQTPKHLITATGQRVTLRCSPRSGDLSVYWYQQSLDQGLQFLIQYYNGEERAKGNILERFSAQQFPDLHSELNLSSLELGDSALYFCASSFGPGSSYEQYFGPGTRLTVT.

The chain employs TRBV5-1 and TRBJ1-6, with TRBD1 as a possible D gene (5 bases). The ends were cut back, 1 base at V and 0 bases at J, with 11 bases in the middle. Germline V CDR1 and CDR2: SGHRS, YFSETQ. The CDR3 is made up of 17 amino acids. CDR3 nucleotides: TGCGCCAGCAGCTTGATGGGGCAGAGCTCCTATAATTCACCCCTCCACTTT. This encodes CASSLMGQSSYNSPLHF.

V gene TRBV5-1 combines with J gene TRBJ2-3, with 10 bases identical to TRBD2. Germline V gene data show CDR1 as SGHRS and CDR2 as YFSETQ. This CDR3 has 16 residues. Unmatched junction bases numbered 9, after V lost 4 bases and J lost 4 bases. CDR3 DNA sequence: TGCGCCAGCAGCCGCCGTAGCGGGGGGAACGCAGATACGCAGTATTTT. It translates to CASSRRSGGNADTQYF.

The V gene is TRBV11-2, the J gene TRBJ1-6; TRBD1 aligns across 7 bases. V lost 4 bases, J lost 9 bases, and 9 bases stayed unmatched. CDR3 length: 15 amino acids. Per germline, CDR1 SGHAT and CDR2 FQNNGV. The CDR3 coding sequence is TGTGCCAGCAGCTCACAGGGGCGCGATGGTTCACCCCTCCACTTT. Translating gives CASSSQGRDGSPLHF. Full variable domain (rest looked up from reference TRBV11-2 and TRBJ1-6): EAGVAQSPRYKIIEKRQSVAFWCNPISGHATLYWYQQILGQGPKLLIQFQNNGVVDDSQLPKDRFSAERLKGVDSTLKIQPAKLEDSAVYLCASSSQGRDGSPLHFGNGTRLTVT.

This clone was counted only a few times. The chain recombines TRBV30 with TRBJ1-1; TRBD1 matches at 9 bases. The CDR3 length is 15 residues. Germline trimming cut 2 bases from V and 2 bases from J; bases unmatched to any gene: 6. CDR1 and CDR2 (germline): GTSNPN, SVGIG (reference sequence). The DNA of the CDR3 is TGTGCCTGGAGTCCACCGGACAGGGGAAACACTGAAGCTTTCTTT. Residues: CAWSPPDRGNTEAFF.

This chain joins TRBV19 and TRBJ2-1, with 11 bases identical to TRBD2. The CDR3 spans 17 residues. From germline, CDR1 is LNHDA and CDR2 SQIVND (reference sequence). Germline trimming cut 7 bases from V and 5 bases from J; bases unmatched to any gene: 13. This CDR3 reads CASTKTSGALRDNEQFF. The CDR3 bases are TGTGCCAGTACCAAGACTAGCGGGGCCCTCAGGGACAATGAGCAGTTCTTC.

In this sample, this clone turned up a few times. The CDR3 sequence: CASSFGGGNTEAFF. CDR3 sequence (DNA): TGTGCCAGCAGCTTCGGGGGAGGGAACACTGAAGCTTTCTTT. V and J are TRBV4-2 and TRBJ1-1; a possible D gene is TRBD1 (5 bases). Germline CDR1 LGHNA, CDR2 YNFKEQ. The CDR3 spans 14 residues. Trimming cost V 5 bases and J 1 base, with 11 bases left between them.

CDR3 sequence reads: CASSSDGGFEAFF. The CDR3 nucleotides are TGTGCCAGCAGTTCGGACGGGGGGTTTGAAGCTTTCTTT. The chain combines TRBV6-2 or TRBV6-3 with TRBJ1-1; tentatively, D is TRBD1 (5 bases). The CDR3 is 13 residues long. The germline V gene has CDR1 MNHEY and CDR2 SVGEGT. Trimming removed 4 bases from V and 7 bases from J, with 13 bases in between.

This clone was detected only once. The chain links TRBV5-1 to TRBJ1-2, with TRBD1 identical over 9 bases. Per the germline V gene, CDR1 is SGHRS and CDR2 is YFSETQ. The CDR3 consists of 16 residues. Unmatched junction bases numbered 11, after V lost 5 bases and J lost 3 bases. The DNA of the CDR3 is TGCGCCAGCAGTCTGGGAACAGGGGGCCGCGACTATGGCTACACCTTC. The encoded protein is CASSLGTGGRDYGYTF. The full variable domain, in which reference TRBV5-1 and TRBJ1-2 provide the parts outside the CDR3, is KAGVTQTPRYLIKTRGQQVTLSCSPISGHRSVSWYQQTPGQGLQFLFEYFSETQRNKGNFPGRFSGRQFSNSRSEMNVSTLELGDSALYLCASSLGTGGRDYGYTFGSGTRLTVV.

This chain joins TRBV6-5 and TRBJ1-1; D remains unclear. Trimming pared 6 bases from V and 0 bases from J, leaving 8 bases between. The CDR3 is made up of 13 amino acids. Germline CDR1 is MNHEY and CDR2 is SVGAGI. CDR3 coding DNA: TGTGCCAGCAGACCTACTGTGAACACTGAAGCTTTCTTT. Translation gives CASRPTVNTEAFF.

The chain joins TRBV6-5 to TRBJ2-7; possible D gene TRBD2, 6 bases. The germline V gene encodes CDR1 MNHEY and CDR2 SVGAGI. V lost 8 bases and J 2 bases, leaving 16 bases between the germline ends. There are 14 residues in the CDR3. CDR3 coding DNA: TGTGCCAGCGAGCGGGTTGGGACCGCCTACGAGCAGTACTTC. Translation: CASERVGTAYEQYF.

V gene TRBV19 combines with J gene TRBJ2-1, with D maybe TRBD2 (5 bases). V lost 7 bases to trimming and J lost 10 bases, with 14 bases between them. The CDR3 consists of 12 residues. Germline lookup yields CDR1 LNHDA and CDR2 SQIVND (reference sequence). CDR3 sequence reads: CASTSEAQEQFF. The CDR3 DNA reads as TGTGCCAGTACCTCGGAGGCCCAAGAGCAGTTCTTC.

The V and J genes are TRBV5-5 and TRBJ1-6; 7 nucleotides align to TRBD1. Germline assignment: CDR1 SGHKS and CDR2 YYEKEE (reference sequence). There are 15 residues in the CDR3. V lost 1 base, J lost 8 bases, and 6 bases stayed unmatched. In DNA form, the CDR3 reads TGTGCCAGCAGCTTGTCCAATACAGGGGATTCACCCCTCCACTTT. Translation gives CASSLSNTGDSPLHF.

This sequence joins TRBV2 and TRBJ1-1; D unclear. The CDR3 runs 14 residues. V lost 6 bases and J lost 0, with 11 bases in between. CDR1 is SNHLY, CDR2 FYNNEI, per germline. The CDR3, as DNA: TGTGCCAGCAGCCGACGGGAGATGAACACTGAAGCTTTCTTT. It specifies CASSRREMNTEAFF.

In the case of this clone: The junction departs from germline at one end; a sequencing error may be responsible. This sequence joins TRBV27 and TRBJ2-7; 7 bases align to TRBD1. This CDR3 contains 13 residues. Germline lookup yields CDR1 MNHEY and CDR2 SMNVEV (reference sequence). This chain's CDR3 is CASQRQGSHEQYF. The CDR3 nucleotides are TGTGCCAGCCAAAGACAGGGCTCCCACGAGCAGTACTTC.

The V gene is TRBV20-1, the J gene TRBJ1-5; 8 bases line up with TRBD1. This CDR3 has 15 residues. J lost 3 bases, V lost 3 bases, and 7 bases had no gene match. Germline V lookup: CDR1 DFQATT, CDR2 SNEGSKA (reference sequence). The CDR3 sequence: CSASPGQGSNQPQHF. Written as DNA, the CDR3 is TGCAGTGCTAGTCCAGGACAGGGATCCAATCAGCCCCAGCATTTT.

Points on this clone: Other DNA sequences in this sample translate to the same CDR3. The chain joins TRBV2 to TRBJ1-3, with D maybe TRBD1 (6 bases). Germline V CDR1 and CDR2: SNHLY, FYNNEI. The V gene lost 9 bases and the J gene lost 1 base, with 13 bases spanning the gap. The CDR3 runs to 14 residues. CDR3 loop: CASREQGSGNTIYF. As DNA, the CDR3 is TGTGCCAGTAGAGAACAGGGTTCTGGAAACACCATATATTTT.

The chain joins TRBV20-1 to TRBJ1-1; 9 bases agree with TRBD1. Germline lookup yields CDR1 DFQATT and CDR2 SNEGSKA (reference sequence). The ends lost 4 bases at V and 8 bases at J; junction bases unmatched: 2. The CDR3 spans 11 residues. The CDR3 region has the DNA TGCAGTGCTACTGGGACAGGGGAAGCTTTCTTT. Translation gives CSATGTGEAFF.

As DNA, the CDR3 is TGTGCCAGCAGCGTAGCGGCTGTCCCGGGTGGCTACACCTTC. It codes for CASSVAAVPGGYTF. V and J are TRBV9 and TRBJ1-2; D unclear. This CDR3 region has 14 residues. V was clipped by 0 bases and J by 7 bases, with 13 bases between them. Germline V lookup: CDR1 SGDLS, CDR2 YYNGEE.

Turning to this clone: The same CDR3 arises from other DNA sequences in this sample as well. This chain uses TRBV5-1 with TRBJ2-3; D is possibly TRBD1 (7 bases). Germline CDR1 is SGHRS and CDR2 is YFSETQ. V was cut by 0 bases and J by 3 bases, with 11 bases left in between. CDR3 length equals 15 residues. The CDR3 region has the DNA TGCGCCAGCAGCTTGGGACAGGGAGGAACAGATACGCAGTATTTT. Amino acids: CASSLGQGGTDTQYF. Full variable domain (rest looked up from reference TRBV5-1 and TRBJ2-3): KAGVTQTPRYLIKTRGQQVTLSCSPISGHRSVSWYQQTPGQGLQFLFEYFSETQRNKGNFPGRFSGRQFSNSRSEMNVSTLELGDSALYLCASSLGQGGTDTQYFGPGTRLTVL.

Comments on this clone: Other nucleotide sequences in the sample specify the same CDR3. This chain joins TRBV5-1 and TRBJ1-6; D unclear. Germline assignment: CDR1 SGHRS and CDR2 YFSETQ. Trimming stripped 0 bases from V and 8 bases from J, with 3 bases between. The CDR3 runs to 12 residues. This CDR3 is CASSLGDSPLHF. The CDR3 DNA reads TGCGCCAGCAGCTTGGGAGATTCACCCCTCCACTTT.

The chain is built from TRBV3-1 (or the pseudogene TRBV3-2) and TRBJ2-1; D uncertain. Trimming took off 4 bases at V and 8 bases at J, with 9 bases between the two ends. The CDR3 covers 12 residues. Germline CDR1 is LGHDT and CDR2 is YNNKEL (reference sequence). As DNA, the CDR3 is TGTGCCAGCAGCCCTCGGTCCGATGAGCAGTTCTTC. Residues: CASSPRSDEQFF.

The V and J genes are TRBV2 and TRBJ1-1; TRBD1 agrees at 7 bases. Germline values: CDR1 SNHLY, CDR2 FYNNEI. The V segment lost 8 bases and the J segment 1 base; nucleotides outside the gene matches: 4. The length of the CDR3 is 13 residues. The CDR3 spells CASEGQPNTEAFF. CDR3 in DNA: TGTGCCAGCGAGGGACAGCCGAACACTGAAGCTTTCTTT.

The J gene is TRBJ2-2, the V gene TRBV29-1, with 7 bases that match TRBD1. Germline V gene lookup returns CDR1 SQVTM and CDR2 ANQGSEA. Losses at the gene ends were 6 bases for V and 6 bases for J; bases not matched to a gene: 7. The CDR3 sequence is 13 residues long. DNA of the CDR3: TGCAGCGTAGACAGGGACGGCGCCGGGGAGCTGTTTTTT. Translation gives CSVDRDGAGELFF.

The chain couples TRBV29-1 to TRBJ1-2; D is perhaps TRBD1 (5 bases). Germline V CDR1 and CDR2: SQVTM, ANQGSEA. The V end lost 3 bases, the J end lost 1 base, and 18 bases lay between the germline ends. This CDR3 has 16 amino acids. The chain's CDR3 is CSVEGGLTVGNYGYTF. The CDR3, as DNA: TGCAGCGTTGAGGGGGGACTGACAGTGGGTAACTATGGCTACACCTTC.

The chain combines TRBV29-1 with TRBJ1-1, with TRBD1 matching 9 bases. The CDR3 spans 14 residues. CDR1 and CDR2 (germline): SQVTM, ANQGSEA. Trimming took 6 bases from V and 5 from J; bases not matched to a gene: 10. CDR3 nucleotide sequence: TGCAGCGTAGACCCAACAGGGGGCGGAACTGAAGCTTTCTTT. Translating gives CSVDPTGGGTEAFF. The full variable domain, its missing parts supplied by reference TRBV29-1 and TRBJ1-1, is SAVISQKPSRDICQRGTSLTIQCQVDSQVTMMFWYRQQPGQSLTLIATANQGSEATYESGFVIDKFPISRPNLTFSTLTVSNMSPEDSSIYLCSVDPTGGGTEAFFGQGTRLTVV.

This clone came up once. The chain links TRBV3-1 (or the pseudogene TRBV3-2) to TRBJ2-1; 9 bases are shared with TRBD2. Germline CDR1 is LGHDT and CDR2 is YNNKEL (reference sequence). The CDR3 has 13 amino acids. After removal of 2 bases from V and 9 bases from J, the junction contained 2 bases not matched to a gene. For the CDR3, the DNA is TGTGCCAGCAGCCAACTAGCGGGGATTGAGCAGTTCTTC. It is translated as CASSQLAGIEQFF.

The CDR3 is CASSIETGGFDEQYF. CDR3 nucleotide sequence: TGTGCCAGTAGTATAGAGACAGGGGGCTTTGACGAGCAGTACTTC. The V and J genes are TRBV19 and TRBJ2-7; 10 bases line up with TRBD1. J gave up 5 bases and V 0 bases, and 4 bases lay outside the gene matches. Germline lookup yields CDR1 LNHDA and CDR2 SQIVND (reference sequence). The CDR3 loop spans 15 amino acids.

The chain employs TRBV10-2 and TRBJ2-7; tentative D call: TRBD1 (5 bases). Trimming shortened V by 2 bases and J by 11 bases, and 22 bases separated the two germline ends. This CDR3 has 15 amino acids. Looked up from germline, CDR1 is WSHSY and CDR2 is SAAADI. In DNA, the CDR3 is TGCGCCAGCAGTGAGCCCGACAGTTCCCGACCTGAGGAGTACTTC. It translates to CASSEPDSSRPEEYF.

The J gene is TRBJ1-1, the V gene TRBV5-4; the match to TRBD1 covers 10 bases. V lost 3 bases, J lost 5 bases, and 10 bases stayed unmatched. Germline assignment: CDR1 SGHNT and CDR2 YYREEE (reference sequence). This CDR3 has 16 amino acids. DNA of the CDR3: TGTGCCAGCAGCTCAAACGCCGGGACAGGGGAAACTGAAGCTTTCTTT. As protein: CASSSNAGTGETEAFF.